This note documents a single T cell receptor (beta chain) sequence. This clonotype was observed many times. Its antigen remains unidentified. Base-call qualities are not available, and no considerably larger clone is one nucleotide away. Via the germline V gene, CDR1 is SGDLS and CDR2 YYNGEE. At the junction V is shortened by 0 bases and J by 7 bases; bases outside the gene matches: 6. The CDR3 holds 15 amino acids from the cysteine to the phenylalanine. Of the read, only the CDR3 DNA is kept; its 45 bases are in frame from base 1. cDNA was synthesized by template-switch 5'RACE using a primer with a 10-nucleotide random unique molecular identifier that tagged each TCR transcript. Each sequencing run produced over 160 million TCR-beta sequences covering 15-18 subjects. Total RNA was extracted with the RNeasy kit. The KAPA Real-time Library Amplification kit was used to amplify TCR-beta VDJ regions with primers for the TCR constant region and the 5'RACE anchor. A first PCR added sample indexes and Illumina adaptors, after which a second PCR increased the library yield. The roughly 650 bp TCR product was size-selected on a 2% E-gel SizeSelection system after Ampure bead purification. Before pooling, libraries had their quality checked on a Bioanalyzer, their concentration measured with Qubit, and their quantity determined with the Kapa Library Quantification kit. An Illumina HiSeq 2500 was used to sequence the libraries paired-end at 2 x 150 bp. To increase sequence diversity, about 23-32% phiX was spiked into each library pool. The paper's processing steps were these. The quality-filtered reads were processed with the UMI-based MiGEC pipeline, whose error correction step removed more than 80% of the raw TCR sequences. VDJ genes were aligned to IMGT germline references, and clonotypes were defined by unique CDR3 amino acid sequence plus V-J genes. VDJtools evaluated clonal expansion, Shannon diversity and CDR3 relatedness (CalcPairwiseDistances, ClusterSamples); CLCbio workbench built phylogenetic trees. Using coefficient-of-variation modelling across technical triplicates, the study counted a clone as expanded if it had at least 8 unique UMIs. The public reads were reanalyzed by TCRdb: fastp trimming at Q25, MiXCR alignment, in-frame beta chains only. Each record represents a unique CDR3 protein, reported with the most common genes and DNA among its rows. The V and J calls and clone size are TCRdb's, not the authors'. For this sample the table gives about 55,000 distinct CDR3 sequences, of which around 3.6% were detected only once. The top ten hold 1.5% to 2% of the sample.

The sample belongs to a study of neurological immune-mediated disorders (dated by TCRdb to about 2019). With respect to the entire study: Among the approximately 35 multiple sclerosis patients, 31 had relapsing-remitting MS and 3 had secondary progressive MS. The cohort included approximately 70 subjects: approximately 14 with HAM/TSP, roughly 35 with multiple sclerosis, and around 20 healthy controls. The 95 to 110 TCR-beta libraries covered PBMC samples along with longitudinal samples, technical triplicates, and paired sorted CD4+ and CD8+ T-cell subsets. Peripheral blood TCR-beta repertoires from patients with HTLV-I-associated myelopathy (HAM/TSP), patients with multiple sclerosis, and healthy controls were compared in the study using UMI-based sequencing.

Libraries from unsorted PBMCs were made from 2 million PBMCs kept in RNAlater at -80 degrees C until RNA extraction. The multiple sclerosis patients were enrolled in a US clinical protocol that used magnetic resonance imaging to evaluate disease progression. PBMCs were separated from peripheral blood using Ficoll-Hypaque density gradient centrifugation and then cryopreserved in liquid nitrogen. Overall study outcomes, separate from this receptor: The highest TCR clonal expansion was observed in HAM/TSP patients, whereas the lowest was observed in MS patients, even when compared with healthy controls. Expanded clones from different subjects shared no identical CDR3 amino acid sequences, which suggests that TCR-beta repertoires were private in all groups. In phylogenetic analysis, the repertoires of 18 of 34 MS patients grouped into a cluster of related CDR3 sequences, which suggests a possible signature at the repertoire level. The MS cluster was not associated with any clinical or MRI features, and the authors stated that larger cohorts are needed.

The sequenced sample consisted of PBMCs. This sequence was found in a man younger than 45 with multiple sclerosis. The chain is encoded by TRBV9 joined to TRBJ1-4, with 7 bases aligning to TRBD1. The CDR3 loop reads CASSVDDRETEKLFF. The nucleotide sequence reads as follows: TGTGCCAGCAGCGTAGACGACAGGGAAACTGAAAAACTGTTTTTT.